This is a list of T cell receptor beta chains from one sample in a study of OX40 agonist ivuxolimab in advanced cancers. Only in-frame clones appear in the TCRdb table, and some are missing; sequencing was by immunoSEQ multiplex PCR. The sample holds 70,000 to 95,000 clones, about nine tenths seen once. The specimen was CD4+ or CD8+ T cells sorted from blood, collected in a trial of the OX40 agonist ivuxolimab. Receptor source: an adult with an advanced solid tumor such as melanoma, head and neck, liver or kidney cancer. The CDR3 runs from the conserved cysteine through the conserved F or W. Each record gives: V gene, clone size, J gene, D gene, CDR3 protein, CDR3 DNA. D genes are given only for firm matches. Where a row states a size, it is once, few, many or the class of an expanded clone; other rows omit it.

v_gene: TRBV2
abundance: NA
j_gene: TRBJ2-3
d_gene: TRBD2
CDR3aa: CASSEGGGGTSTDTQYF
CDR3nt: TGTGCCAGCAGTGAAGGAGGCGGGGGAACTAGCACAGATACGCAGTATTTT

v_gene: TRBV10-3
abundance: NA
j_gene: TRBJ2-1
d_gene: TRBD1
CDR3aa: CAIGGQGADEQFF
CDR3nt: TGTGCCATCGGAGGGCAGGGGGCCGATGAGCAGTTCTTC

v_gene: TRBV18
abundance: NA
j_gene: TRBJ1-2
d_gene: NA
CDR3aa: CASSPPNTEDYGYTF
CDR3nt: TGTGCCAGCTCACCACCTAACACCGAGGACTATGGCTACACCTTC

v_gene: TRBV19
abundance: NA
j_gene: TRBJ2-1
d_gene: NA
CDR3aa: CASSMGRPLNEQFF
CDR3nt: TGTGCCAGTAGTATGGGGAGGCCCCTCAATGAGCAGTTCTTC

v_gene: TRBV5-1
abundance: NA
j_gene: TRBJ2-2
d_gene: TRBD2
CDR3aa: CASSISGDTGELFF
CDR3nt: TGCGCCAGCAGCATTAGCGGGGACACCGGGGAGCTGTTTTTT

v_gene: TRBV5-6
abundance: NA
j_gene: TRBJ2-5
d_gene: TRBD2
CDR3aa: CASSWGLAGGEETQYF
CDR3nt: TGTGCCAGCAGCTGGGGACTAGCGGGGGGAGAAGAGACCCAGTACTTC

v_gene: TRBV5-1
abundance: few
j_gene: TRBJ2-1
d_gene: TRBD2
CDR3aa: CASRAPGGAVEQFF
CDR3nt: TGCGCCAGCAGGGCCCCCGGGGGGGCGGTCGAGCAGTTCTTC

v_gene: TRBV29-1
abundance: NA
j_gene: TRBJ2-3
d_gene: NA
CDR3aa: CSVARGATTDTQYF
CDR3nt: TGCAGCGTGGCGAGGGGGGCTACCACAGATACGCAGTATTTT

v_gene: TRBV10-3
abundance: NA
j_gene: TRBJ1-3
d_gene: NA
CDR3aa: CAISRDPNSGNTIYF
CDR3nt: TGTGCCATCAGTCGGGATCCCAACTCTGGAAACACCATATATTTT

v_gene: TRBV7-8
abundance: NA
j_gene: TRBJ2-3
d_gene: NA
CDR3aa: CASSLVFLKRESSTDTQYF
CDR3nt: TGTGCCAGCAGCTTAGTGTTTTTAAAACGAGAATCTAGCACAGATACGCAGTATTTT

v_gene: TRBV28
abundance: NA
j_gene: TRBJ1-5
d_gene: NA
CDR3aa: CASSLTGDQPQHF
CDR3nt: TGTGCCAGCAGTTTAACGGGAGATCAGCCCCAGCATTTT

v_gene: TRBV10-3
abundance: NA
j_gene: TRBJ2-5
d_gene: NA
CDR3aa: CAISRGGAGETQYF
CDR3nt: TGTGCCATCAGTCGAGGGGGGGCGGGAGAGACCCAGTACTTC

v_gene: TRBV27
abundance: once
j_gene: TRBJ2-6
d_gene: NA
CDR3aa: CASSSLSGANVLTF
CDR3nt: TGTGCCAGCAGTTCCTTATCTGGGGCCAACGTCCTGACTTTC

v_gene: TRBV6-1
abundance: few
j_gene: TRBJ1-3
d_gene: NA
CDR3aa: CASRGMQKRNTIYF
CDR3nt: TGTGCCAGCAGAGGGATGCAGAAGAGAAACACCATATATTTT

v_gene: TRBV6-1
abundance: NA
j_gene: TRBJ2-5
d_gene: TRBD2
CDR3aa: CASSWEGETQYF
CDR3nt: TGTGCCAGCAGCTGGGAGGGGGAGACCCAGTACTTC

v_gene: TRBV7-3
abundance: NA
j_gene: TRBJ2-6
d_gene: NA
CDR3aa: CASSPYVTGTGANVLTF
CDR3nt: TGTGCCAGCAGCCCTTACGTCACAGGGACCGGGGCCAACGTCCTGACTTTC

v_gene: TRBV4-3
abundance: NA
j_gene: TRBJ1-5
d_gene: NA
CDR3aa: CASSQDPRGNQPQHF
CDR3nt: TGCGCCAGCAGCCAAGATCCCCGGGGGAATCAGCCCCAGCATTTT

v_gene: TRBV6-1
abundance: NA
j_gene: TRBJ2-5
d_gene: TRBD1
CDR3aa: CASSEAPRGPQETQYF
CDR3nt: TGTGCCAGCAGTGAAGCGCCCAGGGGGCCTCAAGAGACCCAGTACTTC

v_gene: TRBV9
abundance: once
j_gene: TRBJ1-1
d_gene: NA
CDR3aa: CASSVRQEPNTEAFF
CDR3nt: TGTGCCAGCAGCGTACGACAGGAGCCCAACACTGAAGCTTTCTTT

v_gene: TRBV4-3
abundance: NA
j_gene: TRBJ2-1
d_gene: NA
CDR3aa: CASSQDITGVYNEQFF
CDR3nt: TGCGCCAGCAGCCAAGATATAACGGGAGTCTACAATGAGCAGTTCTTC

v_gene: TRBV7-9
abundance: NA
j_gene: TRBJ1-6
d_gene: TRBD1
CDR3aa: CASSLRSTGEISPLHF
CDR3nt: TGTGCCAGCAGCTTAAGGTCCACAGGGGAGATTTCACCCCTCCACTTT

v_gene: TRBV5-4
abundance: NA
j_gene: TRBJ2-5
d_gene: NA
CDR3aa: CASSPTPGPGQETQYF
CDR3nt: TGTGCCAGCAGCCCCACTCCCGGGCCAGGGCAAGAGACCCAGTACTTC

v_gene: TRBV29-1
abundance: NA
j_gene: TRBJ2-7
d_gene: NA
CDR3aa: CSVENSYEQYF
CDR3nt: TGCAGCGTTGAAAACAGCTACGAGCAGTACTTC

v_gene: TRBV14
abundance: NA
j_gene: TRBJ2-1
d_gene: NA
CDR3aa: CASSQVPGGEQFF
CDR3nt: TGTGCCAGCAGCCAAGTCCCCGGTGGTGAGCAGTTCTTC

v_gene: TRBV5-1
abundance: NA
j_gene: TRBJ2-5
d_gene: NA
CDR3aa: CASSPGPNAQETQYF
CDR3nt: TGCGCCAGCAGCCCAGGACCAAACGCGCAAGAGACCCAGTACTTC

v_gene: TRBV5-1
abundance: once
j_gene: TRBJ2-5
d_gene: NA
CDR3aa: CASSLVGTPQETQYF
CDR3nt: TGCGCCAGCAGCTTGGTGGGCACCCCCCAAGAGACCCAGTACTTC

v_gene: TRBV28
abundance: NA
j_gene: TRBJ2-2
d_gene: NA
CDR3aa: CASTLGSLKDNTGELFF
CDR3nt: TGTGCCAGCACCCTGGGGTCACTCAAAGATAACACCGGGGAGCTGTTTTTT

v_gene: TRBV27
abundance: NA
j_gene: TRBJ1-4
d_gene: NA
CDR3aa: CASSFSGGREKLFF
CDR3nt: TGTGCCAGCAGTTTCTCGGGAGGGAGGGAAAAACTGTTTTTT